What follows are 23 T cell receptor beta chains derived from one specimen sequenced in a study of cytomegalovirus exposure and HLA in healthy donors. It was with 60 Vbeta and 13 Jbeta primers that the PCR ran. Sequencing used immunoSEQ multiplex PCR; TCRdb keeps in-frame clones, though not all of them. This sample has a few hundred thousand clones, with approximately 78% found just once. The sample taken for sequencing was PBMCs. These receptors all come from a man younger than 45 in good health and CMV-seronegative.

V is TRBV2 and J is TRBJ2-7, with 12 nucleotides matching TRBD1. Looked up from germline, CDR1 is SNHLY and CDR2 is FYNNEI. V gave up 10 bases and J gave up 6 bases; unmatched junction bases: 4. The CDR3 is made up of 12 amino acids. CDR3 nucleotides: TGTGCCATCCGGGACAGGGGGCGCGAGCAGTACTTC. Translated: CAIRDRGREQYF.

The genes are TRBV19 and TRBJ1-1; tentative D call: TRBD1 (5 bases). The V gene's germline CDR1 is LNHDA and CDR2 SQIVND (reference sequence). V lost 7 bases and J 0 bases, leaving 9 bases between the germline ends. The CDR3 runs to 13 residues. CDR3 protein: CASTQGLNTEAFF. The CDR3 coding sequence is TGTGCCAGTACTCAGGGCTTGAACACTGAAGCTTTCTTT.

This clone was observed a few times. This chain links TRBV10-1 with TRBJ2-5; 8 nucleotides align to TRBD1. V shed 5 bases and J 4 bases; nucleotides not matched to a gene: 3. The length of the CDR3 is 13 residues. Germline-derived CDR1 and CDR2 are WNHNN and SYGVQD (reference sequence). The CDR3 spells CASSPQGGETQYF. Here the CDR3 DNA reads TGCGCCAGCAGTCCACAGGGGGGAGAGACCCAGTACTTC.

The chain carries TRBV2 and TRBJ2-3; 8 bases line up with TRBD2. The CDR3 sequence is 15 residues long. Germline CDR1 SNHLY, CDR2 FYNNEI. The V gene end was trimmed by 6 bases and the J gene end by 2 bases; junction bases not matched to a gene: 7. CDR3 residues: CASRTSGGNTDTQYF. In DNA, the CDR3 is TGTGCCAGCAGGACAAGCGGGGGAAACACAGATACGCAGTATTTT.

CDR3 residues: CATSDPGETEAFF. In DNA form, the CDR3 reads TGTGCCACCAGCGACCCGGGGGAAACTGAAGCTTTCTTT. The chain has TRBV15 and TRBJ1-1, with a tentative D call TRBD1 (5 bases). The CDR3 totals 13 residues. Germline V gives CDR1 LNHNV, CDR2 YYDKDF (reference sequence). Trimming took off 5 bases at V and 5 bases at J, with 12 bases between the two ends.

The gene calls are TRBV7-8 and TRBJ1-1; no firm D call. Per germline, CDR1 SGHVS and CDR2 FQNEAQ. Trimming took 1 base from V and 2 from J, leaving 8 bases between them. CDR3 length equals 14 residues. The CDR3 loop reads CASSLGGFNTEAFF. CDR3 DNA: TGTGCCAGCAGCTTAGGCGGGTTCAACACTGAAGCTTTCTTT. Full variable domain (remainder filled in from reference TRBV7-8 and TRBJ1-1): GAGVSQSPRYKVAKRGQDVALRCDPISGHVSLFWYQQALGQGPEFLTYFQNEAQLDKSGLPSDRFFAERPEGSVSTLKIQRTQQEDSAVYLCASSLGGFNTEAFFGQGTRLTVV.

A few counts support this clone. The V call is TRBV25-1, the J call TRBJ1-2, with 8 nucleotides matching TRBD1. The CDR3 consists of 14 residues. The ends lost 3 bases at V and 2 bases at J; junction bases unmatched: 2. Per germline, CDR1 MGHDK and CDR2 SYGVNS. The CDR3 sequence: CASSDRQGNYGYTF. CDR3 nucleotide sequence: TGTGCCAGCAGTGATAGACAGGGGAACTATGGCTACACCTTC.

About this clone itself: A read error may account for a junction end that differs from germline. The genes are TRBV11-2 and TRBJ2-7; 8 bases are a match to TRBD1. Per germline, CDR1 SGHAT and CDR2 FQNNGV. This CDR3 has 19 residues. CDR3 DNA: TGTGCCGGCAGCTTATATGCCTCTTTCACAGGGGGGCTATTCTACGAGCAGTACTTC. As protein: CAGSLYASFTGGLFYEQYF.

The chain couples TRBV9 to TRBJ1-6; TRBD1 is a possible D gene (5 bases). V was cut by 3 bases and J by 6 bases, with 10 bases left in between. Germline CDR1 reads SGDLS; CDR2 reads YYNGEE. This CDR3 is 14 amino acids long. The CDR3 DNA sequence: TGTGCCAGCAGCGGCGGGGGGGGTAATTCACCCCTCCACTTT. Amino acids: CASSGGGGNSPLHF.

The chain uses TRBV6-1 and TRBJ1-1, with a tentative D call TRBD1 (6 bases). Germline V CDR1 and CDR2: MNHNS, SASEGT. Trimming took 6 bases from V and 2 from J, leaving 10 bases between them. The CDR3 spans 13 residues. The CDR3 region is CASRPTGNTEAFF. The CDR3 nucleotides read TGTGCCAGCAGGCCGACAGGAAACACTGAAGCTTTCTTT.

The V gene is TRBV7-6, the J gene TRBJ2-5, with TRBD2 identical over 10 bases. The CDR3 contains 15 residues. Trimming at V came to 7 bases and at J to 4 bases, leaving 9 bases not matched to a gene. Germline assignment: CDR1 SGHVS and CDR2 FNYEAQ. The chain's CDR3 is CASIPAGGPGETQYF. CDR3 DNA sequence: TGTGCCAGCATCCCAGCGGGGGGGCCTGGAGAGACCCAGTACTTC.

This rearrangement joins TRBV27 to TRBJ1-2; D unresolved. CDR1 and CDR2 from the germline V gene are MNHEY and SMNVEV (reference sequence). The CDR3 covers 14 residues. V dropped 5 bases and J dropped 8 bases, with 18 bases sitting between them. CDR3 DNA sequence: TGTGCCAGCAGTCCCTCCCATCCAGCGGGGGGCTACACCTTC. Protein: CASSPSHPAGGYTF.

V usage is TRBV7-8 and J usage is TRBJ1-5, with 7 bases matching TRBD1. CDR1 and CDR2 (germline): SGHVS, FQNEAQ. CDR3 size: 16 residues. V lost 4 bases to trimming and J lost 4 bases; unmatched junction nucleotides: 10. In DNA form, the CDR3 reads TGTGCCAGCAGCTCACAGGGGCCCCGTCCTAATCAGCCCCAGCATTTT. Translating gives CASSSQGPRPNQPQHF.

V gene TRBV28 combines with J gene TRBJ2-3, with D possibly matching TRBD1 (6 bases). CDR3 length equals 13 residues. V was trimmed by 6 bases and J by 2 bases, leaving 9 bases between them. Per the germline V gene, CDR1 is MDHEN and CDR2 is SYDVKM. The CDR3 reads CASRGQYTDTQYF. In DNA form, the CDR3 reads TGTGCCAGCAGGGGACAATACACAGATACGCAGTATTTT.

The rearrangement joins TRBV7-9 to TRBJ1-2, with 7 bases aligning to TRBD1. From germline, CDR1 is SEHNR and CDR2 FQNEAQ (reference sequence). Unmatched junction bases numbered 13, after V lost 4 bases and J lost 8 bases. The CDR3 consists of 15 residues. The CDR3 protein is CASSSGTDSIWGYTF. As DNA, the CDR3 is TGTGCCAGCAGCTCCGGGACAGATTCGATCTGGGGCTACACCTTC.

A note on this clone: At one of its ends the junction is not consistent with the germline gene, which may arise from a read error. This sample includes further DNA sequences coding for the same CDR3. The V and J genes are TRBV27 and TRBJ2-2, with D perhaps TRBD1 (5 bases). In germline, CDR1 is MNHEY, CDR2 SMNVEV (reference sequence). This CDR3 is 14 amino acids long. The CDR3 bases are TGTGCCAGTAGTTTATCGCAGGGCACCGGGGAGCTGTTTTTT. As protein: CASSLSQGTGELFF.

The chain links TRBV6-5 to TRBJ1-2; D is possibly TRBD1 (6 bases). This CDR3 spans 14 amino acids. V was trimmed by 6 bases and J by 0 bases, leaving 11 bases between them. Germline V gene data show CDR1 as MNHEY and CDR2 as SVGAGI. The CDR3 loop reads CASRLRQANYGYTF. CDR3 sequence (DNA): TGTGCCAGCAGACTTAGACAGGCTAACTATGGCTACACCTTC.

With regard to this clone: A junction end diverges from the germline sequence, so it may reflect a read error. The chain couples TRBV7-9 to TRBJ1-5, with TRBD1 matching over 9 bases. The V gene's germline CDR1 is SEHNR and CDR2 FQNEAQ (reference sequence). There are 15 residues in the CDR3. Written as DNA, the CDR3 is TGTGCCAGCAGCTTATGGGGACAGGGTGATCAGGCCCAGCATTTT. This codes for CASSLWGQGDQAQHF. Full variable domain (rest looked up from reference TRBV7-9 and TRBJ1-5): DTGVSQNPRHKITKRGQNVTFRCDPISEHNRLYWYRQTLGQGPEFLTYFQNEAQLEKSRLLSDRFSAERPKGSFSTLEIQRTEQGDSAMYLCASSLWGQGDQAQHFGDGTRLSIL.

This clone was picked up one time. This chain uses TRBV5-4 with TRBJ2-1; 9 bases align to TRBD1. Germline V gene lookup returns CDR1 SGHNT and CDR2 YYREEE (reference sequence). V was clipped by 6 bases and J by 3 bases; unmatched bases: 7. This CDR3 region has 15 residues. CDR3 amino acids: CASTLQGARYNEQFF. The CDR3 DNA follows: TGTGCCAGCACCCTACAGGGGGCCCGCTACAATGAGCAGTTCTTC. The variable domain in full, completed from reference TRBV5-4 and TRBJ2-1, reads ETGVTQSPTHLIKTRGQQVTLRCSSQSGHNTVSWYQQALGQGPQFIFQYYREEENGRGNFPPRFSGLQFPNYSSELNVNALELDDSALYLCASTLQGARYNEQFFGPGTRLTVL.

This clone was counted once. V usage is TRBV2 and J usage is TRBJ2-7, with 10 positions matching TRBD2. The germline V gene encodes CDR1 SNHLY and CDR2 FYNNEI. The junction had 5 bases not matched to a gene; V was cut back by 11 bases and J by 4 bases. The CDR3 is 12 residues long. CDR3 in amino acids: CAGGLAAYEQYF. The CDR3 DNA follows: TGTGCCGGCGGACTAGCGGCGTACGAGCAGTACTTC.

As for this clone: The same CDR3 arises from other DNA sequences in this sample as well. The chain carries TRBV5-1 and TRBJ2-5, with D uncertain. With 0 bases removed from V and 5 bases from J, the gap between germline ends came to 11 bases. Germline assignment: CDR1 SGHRS and CDR2 YFSETQ. The CDR3 consists of 14 residues. The chain's CDR3 is CASSLAPGGETQYF. For the CDR3, the DNA is TGCGCCAGCAGCTTGGCACCGGGTGGGGAGACCCAGTACTTC.

This sequence joins TRBV5-1 and TRBJ2-7, with D maybe TRBD2 (7 bases). The V gene lost 7 bases and the J gene lost 7 bases, with 18 bases spanning the gap. The CDR3 is 13 amino acids. Germline lookup yields CDR1 SGHRS and CDR2 YFSETQ. Here the CDR3 DNA reads TGCGCCAGCGGGGGGGGCCTGACGGGAGAGCAGTACTTC. Translated, it gives CASGGGLTGEQYF.

This sequence joins TRBV10-3 and TRBJ2-1; weak D call: TRBD2 (6 bases). The germline gives CDR1 ENHRY, CDR2 SYGVKD. This CDR3 has 13 residues. Trimming took off 6 bases at V and 10 bases at J, with 16 bases between the two ends. CDR3: CAIRGGVLLEQFF. The CDR3 DNA sequence: TGTGCCATCAGGGGCGGGGTACTCTTGGAGCAGTTCTTC.